The source of this T cell receptor (beta chain) is a study of cytomegalovirus exposure and HLA in healthy donors (dated by TCRdb to about 2017). Looking at the study overall: In an earlier analysis of about 560 of the donors, about 270 Gb of sequence data and 117 million unique TCR beta sequences from approximately 180 million T cells were reported. An early release covering roughly 640 HLA-typed donors comprised roughly 300 gigabases of sequencing data and approximately 85 million unique TCR sequences. The genetic ancestry cluster associated with self-reported Caucasian donors included over 65% of the 350 to 500 genotyped donors. The study was designed to test whether signatures of past pathogen exposure could be identified by cataloging public T cell receptors. Using immunosequencing, the study profiled T cell repertoires from approximately 700 subjects and related those repertoires to cytomegalovirus serostatus. Along with the approximately 650-subject first cohort, a separate validation cohort of about 110 different subjects was used. High-throughput TCR immunosequencing, statistical association of individual TCRs with disease status, and machine learning were combined to predict cytomegalovirus infection status. A later analysis re-analyzed previously published TCR beta repertoires from 666 donors and added high-resolution HLA genotyping to study TCR occurrence patterns. In the later analysis, no new phenotypic data were used to find candidate immune exposures; instead, reliance was placed on TCR beta sequences and their occurrence across donors. To decide whether each TCR beta V gene segment behaved as functional or pseudogenic, an earlier analysis of some 600 of the donors relied on high-throughput TCR beta sequencing. Donor age, sex, ethnicity and CMV serostatus were collected together with the repertoire data. A later genetic analysis used genome-wide SNP genotypes for about 60% of the roughly 670 donors, treating that subset as a discovery cohort. Every discovery cohort repertoire had been produced on one sequencing platform. Class I and class II HLA loci were covered by the typing at four-digit resolution. The number of donors typed differed by locus, with 629-630 for A, B, C, DRB1 and DQB1, approximately 500 for DQA1, about 610 for DPA1, and 472 for DPB1. Because of strong linkage in the cohort, five DR-DQ haplotypes were treated as single units for association and clustering. On average, 235,054 unique TCR beta nucleotide sequences were sequenced per donor among about 400 genotyped donors of the cohort, with roughly 20% of those sequences being non-productive. The paper as a whole reports these results and caveats: A further reported finding was that TCR beta sequences accurately predicted the HLA-A and HLA-B alleles for most subjects in the first cohort. Cytomegalovirus status was reported to be diagnosed by the classifier with high specificity and sensitivity in both the original and validation cohorts. In a later analysis, most CMV-associated TCR beta chains were found to appear HLA-restricted, with HLA associations seemingly driven largely by CMV exposure. In a later analysis, the rate of TCR association differed among HLA loci, with DRB1 alleles having the most associated TCRs and HLA-C alleles having the fewest. The sequencing pipeline was judged likely to have produced a cluster of highly shared sequence variants as a technical artifact. This cohort had only TCR beta chains sequenced, and the lack of alpha or paired-chain data limited which features could be detected. An earlier analysis of around 500 of the donors showed that most TCR beta V segments appeared in productive rearrangements either about 90% or about 30% of the time, which broadly matched IMGT annotations. For the cohort, immune exposure information was limited to CMV serostatus. According to the authors, the approach could potentially be generalized to other disease states and immunological phenotypes. The 87-base-pair reads could not distinguish some IMGT-functional V segments, including TRBV6-2 and TRBV6-3, so those segments were excluded. In a later analysis, several top co-occurrence clusters were reported to appear linked to parvovirus B19, influenza, CMV and Epstein-Barr virus. In a later analysis, HLA-associated TCR beta chains were found to be more clonally expanded and to have lower generation probabilities than equally common non-associated chains. While some public TCRs were present in many individuals, most TCR sequences turned up only very rarely across donors. In the study, 150 to 200 TCR beta chains were listed as associated with cytomegalovirus. Roughly uniform sequencing depth across donors was assumed in presence/absence analyses, although this assumption may not hold. Linkage disequilibrium might explain the correlated functional status among segregating V segments, but an unknown experimental factor could not be ruled out. Because HLA typing was unavailable for some donors at each locus, only the typed subset was used in association tests. An association between a missense DCLRE1C variant and V-gene and J-gene trimming of TCR beta chains was found in a later genetic analysis and replicated in an independent cohort. The earlier analysis of approximately 540 of the donors excluded some 15 rarely observed V segments, including chromosome 9 orphons, because counts were too low. A later genetic analysis reported fewer N-insertions in productive TCRs among donors in an Asian-associated ancestry cluster than the approximately 670-donor mean. Specific HLA alleles were associated with 15,000 to 20,000 TCR beta sequences at a false discovery rate of 0.05 in a later analysis. Assigning TCR associations to individual alleles was difficult when HLA alleles, especially DR and DQ, strongly co-occurred. Three of the identified cytomegalovirus-associated TCR beta chains were confirmed in vitro to be specific for cytomegalovirus antigens.

The germline V gene yields MNHEY for CDR1 and SVGAGI for CDR2. Cut back by 5 bases and 6 bases, the V and J ends lie 14 bases apart. The CDR3 runs 13 residues from the cysteine to the phenylalanine. Here the CDR3 DNA is all that survives: 39 bases in frame from base 1. In total, roughly 670 healthy bone marrow donors made up the cohort. At the time of sampling, every cohort member was nominally healthy, though immune exposures that went unrecorded were likely present. The donor tested CMV seronegative and was one of the 352 seronegative cohort members. A peripheral blood sample was provided by each donor, and peripheral blood mononuclear cells were used for TCR beta sequencing. The Qiagen DNeasy Blood Extraction Kit was used to extract genomic DNA from the blood cell samples. Library prep was done by the immunoSEQ multiplex PCR assay. For the multiplex PCR, a mixture combining 60 forward primers for TCR Vbeta segments and 13 reverse primers for TCR Jbeta segments was used. Amplification of the CDR3 region of rearranged TCR beta genes was performed with a multiplex PCR assay on genomic DNA. The amplified TCR beta libraries were sequenced on the Illumina HiSeq System as 87-base-pair reads. The study's processing was this. A later analysis tallied approximately 87 million unique TCR beta chains across the approximately 670 repertoires, and some 10 million of those chains were shared by two or more donors. Raw reads were error-corrected and collapsed into unique sequences by a nearest-neighbor algorithm in which closely related sequences were merged to remove PCR and sequencing errors. To assign V, D and J gene segments, CDR3 sequences were aligned to IMGT reference sequences. For a sequence to be retained, a match of at least six nucleotides was required to both a V gene segment and a J gene segment. A rearrangement was called productive if the CDR3 had no stop codons and remained in frame with V and J, and every other rearrangement was called non-productive. CDR3 was defined by IMGT convention, running from the second conserved V-encoded cysteine to the conserved J-encoded phenylalanine. In an earlier analysis of more than 550 of the donors, sequences lacking an unambiguous match to a single V gene segment were excluded. In an earlier analysis of 450 to 750 of the donors, a V segment was called functional when productive rearrangements were above 56.7%, and segregating when the standard deviation between donors exceeded 5%. To diagnose cytomegalovirus status from the catalog of TCR beta chain sequences, a statistical classification framework was built. In a later analysis, TCR nucleotide sequences were compared against IMGT/GENE-DB human TR gene sequences so that V and J genes could be assigned. In a later analysis, CDR3 sequences and most-parsimonious VDJ recombination scenarios were assigned using the TCRdist pipeline. In a later analysis, every TCR beta chain was defined by the combination of its CDR3 amino acid sequence and its V-gene family, and reads without a unique V-gene family were dropped. As a way to deal with suspected cross-contamination and a sequencing artifact, a later analysis dropped approximately 570 nucleotide sequences that were highly shared and had low generation probability. For each public chain, a later analysis derived a clonal expansion index from normalized ranks of inferred template counts within each repertoire. Generation probabilities in a later analysis came from a VDJ recombination model fitted to out-of-frame rearrangements, and those results were checked against IGoR. In a later analysis, hypergeometric tests were used to score TCR-TCR, TCR-HLA and TCR-CMV co-occurrence, with a repertoire-size bias correction applied to TCR pairs. In a later analysis, false discovery rates were estimated by permuting HLA or CMV assignments 20 times. A later analysis grouped co-occurring TCRs with DBSCAN, adding TCRdist sequence similarity when clustering within HLA-allele-positive subsets. Repertoires with fewer than 30,000 or more than 120,000 public chains, plus five repertoires with anomalous nucleotide sharing, were excluded from co-occurrence clustering. Here the immuneACCESS table is served through TCRdb, limited to in-frame sequences with V and J called. Missing clones are a known gap in these copies; in checked studies unresolved V genes cover under half, and the rest lacks a known reason. That table supplies the V and J calls and clone size; D and trimming were determined from the DNA. A total of more than 95,000 clones appear in this sample, 70% to 85% of them only once. The top ten clonotypes cover about 2% of the sample.

A word on this clone: Its antigen is unknown. No qualities accompany the bases; no much larger clone lies one base away.

The specimen sequenced was PBMCs. Recombination connected TRBV6-5 to TRBJ2-7, and possibly TRBD2, on 6 matching bases. This TCR was recovered from a man between 18 and 29 years old in good health and CMV-seronegative. The sequence in DNA is TGTGCCAGCAGTCACCCTTCAGCGGGCGAGCAGTACTTC. This sequence encodes CASSHPSAGEQYF.